The TCR beta chain under discussion was sequenced for a study of blood T cell repertoires in COVID-19. The authors' processing: Quantification of nucleated cells was approximated via reference gene primer amplification. Here immunoSEQ multiplex PCR was the method, and the copy in TCRdb shows in-frame clones only, minus some. D and trimming come from the DNA, and the V and J calls and clone size come from that table. The repertoire consists of about 42,000 clones, with around 88% occurring once and the leading ten covering 3% to 4%. Germline loops: CDR1 SGHRS, CDR2 YFSETQ. J lost 3 bases, V lost 2 bases, and 8 bases had no gene match. This CDR3 spans 16 amino acids.

V is TRBV5-1 and J is TRBJ2-7, with TRBD1 identical over 10 bases. The sequenced sample consisted of peripheral blood. This receptor was obtained from a human donor in a cohort sampled during active COVID-19. The CDR3 spells CASSFDRDRGNYEQYF. CDR3 DNA: TGCGCCAGCAGCTTCGACCGGGACAGGGGAAACTACGAGCAGTACTTC.